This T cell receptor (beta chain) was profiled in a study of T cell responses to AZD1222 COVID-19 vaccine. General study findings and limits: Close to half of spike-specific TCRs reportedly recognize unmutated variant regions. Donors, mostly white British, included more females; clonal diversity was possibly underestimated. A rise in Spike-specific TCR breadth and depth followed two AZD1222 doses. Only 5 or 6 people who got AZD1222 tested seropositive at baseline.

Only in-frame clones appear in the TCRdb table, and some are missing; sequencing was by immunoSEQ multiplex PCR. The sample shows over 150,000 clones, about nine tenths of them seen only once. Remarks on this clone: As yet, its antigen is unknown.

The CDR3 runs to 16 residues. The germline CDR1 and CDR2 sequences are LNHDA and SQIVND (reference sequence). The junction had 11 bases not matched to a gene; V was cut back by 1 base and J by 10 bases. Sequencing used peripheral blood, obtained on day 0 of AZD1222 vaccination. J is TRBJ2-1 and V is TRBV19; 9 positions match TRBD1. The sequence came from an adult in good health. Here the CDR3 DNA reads TGTGCCAGTAGTATAGTGGACAGGGGACGCTCCGGGGAGCAGTTCTTC. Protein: CASSIVDRGRSGEQFF.